Below, one TCR beta chain is given with its context. The sample is drawn from a study of T-cell reconstitution after alpha-beta-depleted transplantation in children. The CDR3 spans 12 residues. V was pared by 6 bases and J by 13 bases, with 18 bases between. For TCRbeta, the library was prepared with unique molecular identifiers. From the PCR reads, TCRdb called clonotypes with MiXCR, one entry per CDR3 protein. The top ten hold approximately 2.3% of the sample, which has approximately 340,000 distinct CDR3 sequences, about a tenth seen once. This rearrangement joins TRBV12-3 or TRBV12-4 to TRBJ1-1; D is unclear. The sequenced sample was PBMCs from the stem cell graft donor, obtained from the stem cell graft. The receptor was derived from a human donor who donated a stem cell graft to a child with acute lymphoblastic leukemia. CDR3 sequence: CASRFRRPGDFF. The CDR3 DNA follows: TGTGCCAGCAGATTCAGACGGCCCGGGGATTTCTTT.